A selection of T cell receptor beta chains follows, all from one sample in a study of blood T cell repertoires in COVID-19. The table came from immunoSEQ multiplex PCR; TCRdb's copy has only in-frame clones and leaves some out. The sample lists around 130,000 clones; approximately 85% were seen once. The sample was peripheral blood. Every receptor here comes from a human donor in a cohort sampled during active COVID-19. Both conserved end residues are part of each CDR3. Each record gives: V gene, J gene, CDR3 protein.

>TRBV9|TRBJ1-1
CASSVQEGRDEAFF
>TRBV7-3|TRBJ1-2
CASSPQQGSGYTF
>TRBV5-1|TRBJ2-1
CASSLWEDRGRDEQFF
>TRBV7-8|TRBJ1-1
CASSPNTGAFF
>TRBV5-1|TRBJ2-2
CASSLAPGTGELFF
>TRBV19|TRBJ1-5
CASTDLSRGPQHF
>TRBV24-1|TRBJ2-1
CATAHTRGYNEQFF
>TRBV6-2/TRBV6-3|TRBJ2-7
CASSRGPTPPYEQYF
>TRBV5-4|TRBJ1-2
CASSFRAGLRIYGYTF
>TRBV19|TRBJ1-1
CASKVGSDTEAFF
>TRBV3-1/TRBV3-2|TRBJ1-3
CASSKQGSSGNTIYF
>TRBV9|TRBJ2-5
CASSVGALAGGRQETQYF
>TRBV6-5|TRBJ1-2
CASRRSGGSGYTF
>TRBV5-4|TRBJ1-4
CASSSAPVQANEKLFF
>TRBV18|TRBJ2-5
CASSPRGDPGETQYF
>TRBV9|TRBJ1-6
CASSATGADSPLHF
>TRBV12-5|TRBJ1-1
CASPGAMNTEAFF
>TRBV5-4|TRBJ1-2
CASSPTRGQLGYTF
>TRBV5-4|TRBJ1-1
CASSGIRGPNAEAFF
>TRBV6-2/TRBV6-3|TRBJ2-2
CASSYFQTNTGELFF
>TRBV10-3|TRBJ1-3
CAIRRGSGNTIYF
>TRBV3-1/TRBV3-2|TRBJ2-2
CASSPSGRELFF
>TRBV7-8|TRBJ1-3
CASSSYGGSGNTIYF
>TRBV3-1/TRBV3-2|TRBJ2-1
CASRTGTGVNEQFF
>TRBV7-2|TRBJ1-1
CASRRTGDRPAFF
>TRBV7-8|TRBJ2-5
CASSPGQGAGETQYF
>TRBV30|TRBJ1-2
CAWGLGGQASYGYTF
>TRBV5-6|TRBJ1-5
CASSSWDRNQPQHF
>TRBV7-8|TRBJ2-2
CASSLTKGELFF
>TRBV6-2/TRBV6-3|TRBJ1-5
CASSATGAVEPQHF
>TRBV10-2|TRBJ2-3
CASSDRTGGQDTQYF
>TRBV12-5|TRBJ2-1
CASGLPSAYNEQFF
>TRBV9|TRBJ2-2
CASRVGGGPTGELFF
>TRBV4-1|TRBJ1-1
CASRPGTGTWTEAFF
>TRBV5-1|TRBJ2-5
CASSSLETQYF
>TRBV15|TRBJ1-1
CATSRRNTGNTEAFF
>TRBV27|TRBJ1-4
CASSLSYNEKLFF
>TRBV4-3|TRBJ1-2
CASSQSPGGKYGYTF
>TRBV2|TRBJ1-2
CASSEIPGQGGGTF
>TRBV19|TRBJ2-1
CASRGLAGVPDYNEQFF
>TRBV5-1|TRBJ1-3
CASSSATGVSGNTIYF
>TRBV2|TRBJ2-5
CASSDVSGVPLSQETQYF
>TRBV9|TRBJ1-2
CASSVGWGTDTLGYTF
>TRBV4-3|TRBJ2-1
CASSQETYGSFWNEQFF
>TRBV6-6|TRBJ2-2
CASSLSGTDTGELFF
>TRBV20-1|TRBJ1-1
CSARSGTEAFF
>TRBV28|TRBJ2-5
CASRRSPGLEETQYF
>TRBV24-1|TRBJ1-1
CATSDSDRVAEAFF
>TRBV9|TRBJ1-4
CASSPRQGVEKLFF
>TRBV7-9|TRBJ1-1
CASSLETGFFMNTEAFF
>TRBV7-3|TRBJ2-3
CASSRAGGSTDTQYF
>TRBV11-2|TRBJ1-5
CASSLVEISNQPQHF
>TRBV27|TRBJ2-7
CASSLRGSSSYEQYF
>TRBV5-1|TRBJ1-6
CASSTDRGLGSPLHF
>TRBV21-1|TRBJ1-6
CASSRRGSYNSPLHF
>TRBV15|TRBJ1-2
CATSRDIGANYGYTF
>TRBV19|TRBJ1-2
CASSIVQRGGYTF
>TRBV6-2/TRBV6-3|TRBJ1-2
CASSRQDLGIYGYTF
>TRBV6-4|TRBJ2-3
CASSAGTRDTDTQYF